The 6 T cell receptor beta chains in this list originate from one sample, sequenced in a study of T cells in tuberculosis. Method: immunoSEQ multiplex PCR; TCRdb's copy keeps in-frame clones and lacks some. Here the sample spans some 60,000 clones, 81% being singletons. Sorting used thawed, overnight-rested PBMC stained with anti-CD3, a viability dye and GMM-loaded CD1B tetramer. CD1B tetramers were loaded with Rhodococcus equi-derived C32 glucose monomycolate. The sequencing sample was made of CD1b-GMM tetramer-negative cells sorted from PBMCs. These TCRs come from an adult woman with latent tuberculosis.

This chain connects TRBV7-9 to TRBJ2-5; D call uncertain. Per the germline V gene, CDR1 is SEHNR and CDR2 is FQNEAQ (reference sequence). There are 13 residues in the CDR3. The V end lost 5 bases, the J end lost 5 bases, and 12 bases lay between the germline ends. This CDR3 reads CASSPPGEETQYF. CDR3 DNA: TGTGCCAGCAGCCCTCCTGGAGAGGAGACCCAGTACTTC.

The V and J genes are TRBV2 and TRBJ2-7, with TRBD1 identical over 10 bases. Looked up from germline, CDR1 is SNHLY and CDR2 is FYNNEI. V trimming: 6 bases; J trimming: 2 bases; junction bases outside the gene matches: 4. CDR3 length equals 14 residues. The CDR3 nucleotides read TGTGCCAGCAGGCCGGGACAGGGGACCTACGAGCAGTACTTC. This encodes CASRPGQGTYEQYF.

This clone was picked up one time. CDR3 bases: TGTGCCAGCTCAATCCAGGGGAACTCTGGGGCCAACGTCCTGACTTTC. It codes for CASSIQGNSGANVLTF. The chain carries TRBV18 and TRBJ2-6, with D possibly being TRBD1 (6 bases). This CDR3 contains 16 residues. Trimming pared 5 bases from V and 0 bases from J, leaving 11 bases between. CDR1 and CDR2 from the germline V gene are KGHSH and LQKENI.

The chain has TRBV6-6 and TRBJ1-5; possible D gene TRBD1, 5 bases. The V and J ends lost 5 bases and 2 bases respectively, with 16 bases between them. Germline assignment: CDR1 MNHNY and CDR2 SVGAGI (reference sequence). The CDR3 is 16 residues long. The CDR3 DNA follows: TGTGCCAGCAGTAGGCCGGGACGCGGGGGCAATCAGCCCCAGCATTTT. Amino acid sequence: CASSRPGRGGNQPQHF.

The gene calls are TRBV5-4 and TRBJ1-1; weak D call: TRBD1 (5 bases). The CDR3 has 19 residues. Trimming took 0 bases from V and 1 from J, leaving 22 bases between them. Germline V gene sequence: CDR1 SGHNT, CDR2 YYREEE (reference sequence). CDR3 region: CASSLGRGRGIMANTEAFF. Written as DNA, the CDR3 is TGTGCCAGCAGCTTGGGAAGGGGTCGGGGGATCATGGCGAACACTGAAGCTTTCTTT. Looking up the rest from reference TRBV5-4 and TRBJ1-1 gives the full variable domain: ETGVTQSPTHLIKTRGQQVTLRCSSQSGHNTVSWYQQALGQGPQFIFQYYREEENGRGNFPPRFSGLQFPNYSSELNVNALELDDSALYLCASSLGRGRGIMANTEAFFGQGTRLTVV.

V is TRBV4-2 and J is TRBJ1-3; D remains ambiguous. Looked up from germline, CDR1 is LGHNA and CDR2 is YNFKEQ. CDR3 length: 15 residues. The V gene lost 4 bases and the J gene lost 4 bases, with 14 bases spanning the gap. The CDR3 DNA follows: TGTGCCAGCAGCCGGGTCGAGGGAACAGGAAACACCATATATTTT. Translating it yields CASSRVEGTGNTIYF.